Each of the 19 T cell receptor beta chains below was sequenced from the same sample in a study of blood T cell repertoires in COVID-19 (dated by TCRdb to 2020 to 2021). Receptor amplification or capture employed the immunoSEQ multiplex PCR assay. In TCRdb, the immuneACCESS table is reduced to in-frame sequences with V and J assigned. These tables do not hold every clone; where another copy was compared, an unresolved V gene accounts for under half, and the others remain unexplained. For this sample the table gives tens of thousands of clones, of which 80% to 85% were detected only once. Clones ranked in the top ten supply approximately 5.9% of the sample. Sequencing was done on a sample of peripheral blood. These receptors were taken from a human donor in a cohort sampled during active or convalescent COVID-19.

The chain is built from TRBV2 and TRBJ2-7, with 7 nucleotides matching TRBD2. V trimming: 6 bases; J trimming: 5 bases; junction bases outside the gene matches: 10. CDR1 is SNHLY, CDR2 FYNNEI, per germline. The CDR3 totals 14 residues. The DNA for the CDR3 is TGTGCCAGCAGCCTAATATTGGGGAGGGACGAGCAGTACTTC. Protein product: CASSLILGRDEQYF.

The chain links TRBV19 to TRBJ2-7, with a possible D match to TRBD1 (6 bases). This CDR3 has 13 amino acids. Trimming left V 4 bases short and J 1 base short, with 8 bases between. Germline CDR1 is LNHDA and CDR2 is SQIVND (reference sequence). CDR3 sequence reads: CASSTTGSYEQYF. CDR3 DNA sequence: TGTGCCAGTAGTACGACAGGATCCTACGAGCAGTACTTC.

This chain links TRBV7-2 with TRBJ2-5; TRBD2 matches at 11 bases. The CDR3 totals 16 residues. CDR1 is SGHTA, CDR2 FQGNSA, per germline. The junction had 5 bases not matched to a gene; V was cut back by 3 bases and J by 2 bases. Here the CDR3 reads CASSFGLAGVQETQYF. The CDR3, as DNA: TGTGCCAGCAGCTTCGGACTAGCGGGCGTACAAGAGACCCAGTACTTC. The full variable domain, rest sourced from reference TRBV7-2 and TRBJ2-5, is GAGVSQSPSNKVTEKGKDVELRCDPISGHTALYWYRQSLGQGLEFLIYFQGNSAPDKSGLPSDRFSAERTGGSVSTLTIQRTQQEDSAVYLCASSFGLAGVQETQYFGPGTRLLVL.

This chain joins TRBV11-2 and TRBJ2-7, with D perhaps TRBD1 (6 bases). The germline gives CDR1 SGHAT, CDR2 FQNNGV. This CDR3 region has 14 residues. V gave up 3 bases and J gave up 5 bases, with 14 bases separating them. CDR3 amino acids: CASSLYGGRNEQYF. The DNA for the CDR3 is TGTGCCAGCAGCTTGTATGGGGGCAGGAACGAGCAGTACTTC.

The V gene is TRBV27, the J gene TRBJ1-1; weak D call: TRBD1 (5 bases). V gave up 8 bases and J gave up 4 bases, with 11 bases separating them. Germline lookup yields CDR1 MNHEY and CDR2 SMNVEV (reference sequence). This CDR3 is 12 amino acids long. The CDR3 loop is CASGTGFTEAFF. CDR3 nucleotide sequence: TGTGCCAGCGGTACAGGCTTCACTGAAGCTTTCTTT.

The chain uses TRBV7-3 and TRBJ2-1; 7 bases line up with TRBD1. Trimming took 1 base from V and 3 from J; bases not matched to a gene: 9. Per germline, CDR1 SGHTA and CDR2 FQGTGA. The CDR3 totals 17 residues. Here the CDR3 DNA reads TGTGCCAGCAGCTTAAGCCCACCGGGACAGTACTACAATGAGCAGTTCTTC. It specifies CASSLSPPGQYYNEQFF.

This chain connects TRBV3-1 (or the pseudogene TRBV3-2) to TRBJ1-2; D not certain. The CDR3 covers 12 residues. Trimming cost V 1 base and J 7 bases, with 7 bases left between them. Per germline, CDR1 LGHDT and CDR2 YNNKEL (reference sequence). The CDR3 DNA is TGTGCCAGCAGCCAAGCCAATTCTGGCTACACCTTC. This codes for CASSQANSGYTF.

The rearrangement uses TRBV7-3 and TRBJ2-5, with D tentatively TRBD2 (6 bases). The CDR3 consists of 15 residues. In germline, CDR1 is SGHTA, CDR2 FQGTGA. V lost 5 bases, J lost 0 bases, and 13 bases lay in between. The CDR3 is CASSRTGGNQETQYF. Here the CDR3 DNA reads TGTGCCAGCAGCCGCACCGGCGGGAACCAAGAGACCCAGTACTTC.

The V call is TRBV7-9, the J call TRBJ2-2, with unresolved D. Per the germline V gene, CDR1 is SEHNR and CDR2 is FQNEAQ (reference sequence). This CDR3 is built from 12 residues. The CDR3 nucleotides are TGTGGAGGCCACGGAGTAGCCGGGGAGCTGTTTTTT. Its protein product is CGGHGVAGELFF.

The V call is TRBV27, the J call TRBJ1-2; TRBD1 might be the D (6 bases). This CDR3 contains 15 residues. Germline values: CDR1 MNHEY, CDR2 SMNVEV (reference sequence). V lost 3 bases and J 4 bases, leaving 15 bases between the germline ends. The CDR3 DNA is TGTGCCAGCAGTTTCTCCGGACAGCCTCCCTATGGCTACACCTTC. Encoded protein: CASSFSGQPPYGYTF.

V and J are TRBV3-1 (or the pseudogene TRBV3-2) and TRBJ2-7, with 10 nucleotides matching TRBD1. V trimming: 6 bases; J trimming: 4 bases; junction bases outside the gene matches: 6. CDR1 is LGHDT, CDR2 YNNKEL, per germline (reference sequence). CDR3 length: 14 residues. The CDR3 is CASSLGQGGYEQYF. The CDR3 coding sequence is TGTGCCAGCAGTCTTGGACAGGGGGGGTACGAGCAGTACTTC.

The chain links TRBV5-5 to TRBJ1-3; no definite D call. The CDR3 runs to 11 residues. V lost 7 bases, J lost 4 bases, and 6 bases lay in between. Germline-derived CDR1 and CDR2 are SGHKS and YYEKEE (reference sequence). CDR3 residues: CASVRGNTIYF. As DNA, the CDR3 is TGTGCCAGCGTCCGGGGAAACACCATATATTTT. The full variable domain, with the rest looked up from reference TRBV5-5 and TRBJ1-3, is DAGVTQSPTHLIKTRGQQVTLRCSPISGHKSVSWYQQVLGQGPQFIFQYYEKEERGRGNFPDRFSARQFPNYSSELNVNALLLGDSALYLCASVRGNTIYFGEGSWLTVV.

This clone came up once. The CDR3: CASSLARGGTEAFF. The CDR3 DNA reads TGTGCCAGCAGCTTGGCCCGGGGGGGAACTGAAGCTTTCTTT. J is TRBJ1-1 and V is TRBV5-8; TRBD1 might be the D (5 bases). Trimming took off 0 bases at V and 5 bases at J, with 11 bases between the two ends. In germline, CDR1 is SGHTS, CDR2 YDEGEE. The CDR3 loop spans 14 amino acids.

This chain connects TRBV4-3 to TRBJ2-7; a possible D gene is TRBD2 (6 bases). V lost 0 bases and J lost 2, with 14 bases in between. Per germline, CDR1 LGHNA and CDR2 YSLEER. The CDR3 length is 16 residues. The CDR3, as DNA: TGCGCCAGCAGCCAAGATTTGGCGGGGACGACCTACGAGCAGTACTTC. As protein: CASSQDLAGTTYEQYF.

This sequence joins TRBV5-5 and TRBJ1-2, with 7 bases fitting TRBD1. Germline CDR1 is SGHKS and CDR2 is YYEKEE (reference sequence). This CDR3 has 15 residues. Trimming removed 5 bases from V and 2 bases from J; junction bases left unmatched: 9. This CDR3 reads CASSAAPTGNYGYTF. DNA of the CDR3: TGTGCCAGCAGTGCAGCCCCGACAGGGAACTATGGCTACACCTTC. The full variable domain, with the rest looked up from reference TRBV5-5 and TRBJ1-2, is DAGVTQSPTHLIKTRGQQVTLRCSPISGHKSVSWYQQVLGQGPQFIFQYYEKEERGRGNFPDRFSARQFPNYSSELNVNALLLGDSALYLCASSAAPTGNYGYTFGSGTRLTVV.

The genes are TRBV4-1 and TRBJ1-2; no clear D. V dropped 0 bases and J dropped 4 bases, with 12 bases sitting between them. The germline CDR1 and CDR2 sequences are MGHRA and YSYEKL. The CDR3 length is 15 residues. CDR3 in amino acids: CASSQDEAGGYGYTF. CDR3 DNA: TGCGCCAGCAGCCAAGATGAGGCAGGAGGCTATGGCTACACCTTC.

J is TRBJ2-3 and V is TRBV4-1, with TRBD2 identical over 8 bases. Per germline, CDR1 MGHRA and CDR2 YSYEKL. This CDR3 is 19 amino acids long. V lost 0 bases to trimming and J lost 0 bases; unmatched junction nucleotides: 11. CDR3 residues: CASSQDCTGRGFSTDTQYF. CDR3 nucleotides: TGCGCCAGCAGCCAAGATTGCACCGGGAGGGGCTTTAGCACAGATACGCAGTATTTT.

The chain combines TRBV18 with TRBJ2-3; 8 positions agree with TRBD2. V lost 3 bases, J lost 4 bases, and 9 bases stayed unmatched. CDR3 length: 16 residues. Germline assignment: CDR1 KGHSH and CDR2 LQKENI. The CDR3 reads CASSPQSPGGADTQYF. The CDR3 DNA reads as TGTGCCAGCTCACCTCAGTCCCCGGGGGGGGCAGATACGCAGTATTTT. The full variable domain, its missing parts supplied by reference TRBV18 and TRBJ2-3, is NAGVMQNPRHLVRRRGQEARLRCSPMKGHSHVYWYRQLPEEGLKFMVYLQKENIIDESGMPKERFSAEFPKEGPSILRIQQVVRGDSAAYFCASSPQSPGGADTQYFGPGTRLTVL.

In the case of this clone: Within the sample, other DNA sequences also encode this same CDR3. This chain connects TRBV6-5 to TRBJ1-2, with 9 bases that match TRBD1. Germline loops: CDR1 MNHEY, CDR2 SVGAGI. The CDR3 consists of 15 residues. With V trimmed by 0 bases and J by 3 bases, 2 bases remained unmatched. Here the CDR3 DNA reads TGTGCCAGCAGTTACTCACGACAGGGGGACTATGGCTACACCTTC. It is translated as CASSYSRQGDYGYTF.